This TCR beta chain comes out of a study of T-cell reconstitution after alpha-beta-depleted transplantation in children. The V end was cut by 4 bases, the J end by 0 bases, with 7 bases between. This CDR3 is 13 amino acids long. From germline, CDR1 is GTSNPN and CDR2 SVGIG (reference sequence). Preparation of the TCRbeta library was carried out with unique molecular identifiers. One entry per CDR3 protein results from TCRdb running MiXCR on the PCR reads. This table holds approximately 400,000 distinct CDR3 sequences, about 11% found once. This sequence joins TRBV30 and TRBJ1-3; no reliable D call. The receptor was isolated from a human donor who donated a stem cell graft to a child with acute myeloid leukemia. Sequenced material: PBMCs from the stem cell graft donor, taken from the stem cell graft. The CDR3 here is CAWIQSSGNTIYF. DNA of the CDR3: TGTGCCTGGATCCAGAGCTCTGGAAACACCATATATTTT.